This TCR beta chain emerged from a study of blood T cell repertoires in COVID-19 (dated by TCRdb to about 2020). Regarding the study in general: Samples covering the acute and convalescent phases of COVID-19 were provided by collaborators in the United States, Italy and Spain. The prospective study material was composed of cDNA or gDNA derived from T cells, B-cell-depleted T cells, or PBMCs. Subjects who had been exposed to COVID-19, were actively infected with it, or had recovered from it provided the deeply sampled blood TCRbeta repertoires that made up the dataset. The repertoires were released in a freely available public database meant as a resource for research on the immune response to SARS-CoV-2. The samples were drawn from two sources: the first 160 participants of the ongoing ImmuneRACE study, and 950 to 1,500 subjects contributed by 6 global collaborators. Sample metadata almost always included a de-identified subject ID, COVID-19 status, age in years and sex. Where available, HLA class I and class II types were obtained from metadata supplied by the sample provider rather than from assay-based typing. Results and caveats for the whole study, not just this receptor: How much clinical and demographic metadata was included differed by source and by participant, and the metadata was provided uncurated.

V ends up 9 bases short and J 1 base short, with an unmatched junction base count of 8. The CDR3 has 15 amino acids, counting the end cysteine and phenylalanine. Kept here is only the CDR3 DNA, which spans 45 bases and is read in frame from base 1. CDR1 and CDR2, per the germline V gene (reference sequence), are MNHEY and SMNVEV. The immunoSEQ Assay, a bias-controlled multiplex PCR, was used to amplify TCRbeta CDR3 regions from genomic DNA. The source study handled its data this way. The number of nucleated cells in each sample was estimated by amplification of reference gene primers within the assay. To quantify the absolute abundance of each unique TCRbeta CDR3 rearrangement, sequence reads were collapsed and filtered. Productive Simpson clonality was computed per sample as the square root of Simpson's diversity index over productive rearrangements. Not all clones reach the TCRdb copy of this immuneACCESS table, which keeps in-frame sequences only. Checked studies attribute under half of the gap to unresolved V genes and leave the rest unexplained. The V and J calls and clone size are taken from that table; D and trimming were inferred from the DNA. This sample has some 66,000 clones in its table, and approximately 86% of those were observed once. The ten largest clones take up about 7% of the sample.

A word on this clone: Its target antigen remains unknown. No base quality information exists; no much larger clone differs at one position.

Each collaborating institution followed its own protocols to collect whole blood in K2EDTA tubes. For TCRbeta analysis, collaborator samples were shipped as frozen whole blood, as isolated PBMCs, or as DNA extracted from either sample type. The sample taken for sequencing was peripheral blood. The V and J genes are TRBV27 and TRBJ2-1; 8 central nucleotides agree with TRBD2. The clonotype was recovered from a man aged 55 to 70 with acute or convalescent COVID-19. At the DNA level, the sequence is TGTGCCAGTTCGGGGGGGGAGTCGTCCTACAATGAGCAGTTCTTC. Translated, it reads CASSGGESSYNEQFF.